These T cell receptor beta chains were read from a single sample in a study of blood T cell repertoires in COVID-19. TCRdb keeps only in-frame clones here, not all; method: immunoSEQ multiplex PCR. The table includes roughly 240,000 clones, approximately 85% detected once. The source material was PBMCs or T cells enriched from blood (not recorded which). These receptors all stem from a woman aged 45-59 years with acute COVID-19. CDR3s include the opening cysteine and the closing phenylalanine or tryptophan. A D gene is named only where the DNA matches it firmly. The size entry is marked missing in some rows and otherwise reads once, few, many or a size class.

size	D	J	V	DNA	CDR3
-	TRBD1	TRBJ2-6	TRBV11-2	TGTGCCAGCAGTTCCGGACAGGTCCCTTTTGGGGCCAACGTCCTGACTTTC	CASSSGQVPFGANVLTF
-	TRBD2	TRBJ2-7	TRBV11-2	TGTGCCAGCAGCTTGCGGGAGCAAGGCGAGCAGTACTTC	CASSLREQGEQYF
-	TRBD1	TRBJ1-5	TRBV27	TGTGCCAGCAGCTACGCAGGGGGTCGCAATCAGCCCCAGCATTTT	CASSYAGGRNQPQHF
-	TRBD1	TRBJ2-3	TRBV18	TGTGCCAGCTCAATACAGGGGGGTAGCACAGATACGCAGTATTTT	CASSIQGGSTDTQYF
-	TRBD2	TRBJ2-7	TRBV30	TGTGCCTGGAGTGCGCGAGCGGGGATCGCCTACGAGCAGTACTTC	CAWSARAGIAYEQYF
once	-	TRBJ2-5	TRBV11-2	TGTGCCAGCAGCTTAGGGGGCCGCCAGGGAGAGACCCAGTACTTC	CASSLGGRQGETQYF
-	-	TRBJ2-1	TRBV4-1	TGCGCCAGCAGACTCACGGAGGATTACAATGAGCAGTTCTTC	CASRLTEDYNEQFF
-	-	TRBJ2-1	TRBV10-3	TGTGCCATCAGTGGTGAACCTAACAATGAGCAGTTCTTC	CAISGEPNNEQFF
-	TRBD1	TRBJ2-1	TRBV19	TGTGCCAGTAGTAGGGACAGGGGGCGGCAGTTCTTC	CASSRDRGRQFF
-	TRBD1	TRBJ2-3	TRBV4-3	TGCGCCAGCAGCCAAGACACGACAGGGGGCACAGATACGCAGTATTTT	CASSQDTTGGTDTQYF
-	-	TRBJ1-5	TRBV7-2	TGTGCCAGCAGCTTAGTGGCCGGGGGTATTCAGCCCCAGCATTTT	CASSLVAGGIQPQHF
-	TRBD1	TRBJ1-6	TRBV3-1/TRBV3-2	TGTGCCAGCAGCCAGGTACAGGGGAGGTCACCCCTCCACTTT	CASSQVQGRSPLHF
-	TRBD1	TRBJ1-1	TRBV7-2	TGTGCCAGCAGCCGTCGGGACAGGCGCATGAACACTGAAGCTTTCTTT	CASSRRDRRMNTEAFF
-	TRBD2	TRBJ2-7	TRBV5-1	TGCGCCAGCAGCTTGGCCCTAGGGGCTAGCGGCCTCTCCTACGAGCAGTACTTC	CASSLALGASGLSYEQYF
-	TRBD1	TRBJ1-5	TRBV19	TGTGCCAGTAGTTCACCCGGGACAGGAATGAATCAGCCCCAGCATTTT	CASSSPGTGMNQPQHF
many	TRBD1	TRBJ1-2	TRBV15	TGTGCCACCAGCAGACCGGGACAGGGGGCAAGGGGTGGCTACACCTTC	CATSRPGQGARGGYTF
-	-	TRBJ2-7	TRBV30	TGTGCCTGGAGTGTACTTGGGAGGGGGGAGCAGTACTTC	CAWSVLGRGEQYF
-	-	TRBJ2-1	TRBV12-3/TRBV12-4	TGTGCCAGCAGTTTAGGGGTCCGCGGTGAGCAGTTCTTC	CASSLGVRGEQFF
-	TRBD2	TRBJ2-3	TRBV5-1	TGCGCCAGCAGCCTCCGGACTAGCGGGGGTACTAGCACAGATACGCAGTATTTT	CASSLRTSGGTSTDTQYF
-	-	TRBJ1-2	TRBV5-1	TGCGCCAGCAGCTTGGCCGACAGCAGGGGAGTTGGCTACACCTTC	CASSLADSRGVGYTF
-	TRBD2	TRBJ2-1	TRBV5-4	TGTGCCAGCAGCCCGGGACTAGCGGGGCTAAATGAGCAGTTCTTC	CASSPGLAGLNEQFF
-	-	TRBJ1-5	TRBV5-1	TGCGCCAGCAGCTTGGAGCCAGTCTCGGGTCAGCCCCAGCATTTT	CASSLEPVSGQPQHF
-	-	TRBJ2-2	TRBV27	TGTGCCAGCAGTTTAATCGTGTCGGGTACCGGGGAGCTGTTTTTT	CASSLIVSGTGELFF
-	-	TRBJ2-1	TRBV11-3	TGTGCCAGCAGCTTAGAGCCCCAGGGTAATGAGCAGTTCTTC	CASSLEPQGNEQFF
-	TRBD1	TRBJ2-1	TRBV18	TGTGCCAGCTCAGCACCCGGGACAGGGGGCAATGAGCAGTTCTTC	CASSAPGTGGNEQFF
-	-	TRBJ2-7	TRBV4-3	TGCGCCAGCAGCCAAGATGGGGGGTTGGCCTACGAGCAGTACTTC	CASSQDGGLAYEQYF
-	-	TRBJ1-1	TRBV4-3	TGCGCCAGCAGCCAAGGAGAGAACACTGAAGCTTTCTTT	CASSQGENTEAFF
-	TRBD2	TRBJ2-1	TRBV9	TGTGCCAGCGCCGGCGGGGGGGTAGGTAATGAGCAGTTCTTC	CASAGGGVGNEQFF
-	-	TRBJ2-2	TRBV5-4	TGTGCCAGCAGCTTGGGACAGCCAAGTGAAGGGGAGCTGTTTTTT	CASSLGQPSEGELFF
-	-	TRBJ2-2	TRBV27	TGTGCCAGCAGTCCCACGACAGCGAACGGGGAGCTGTTTTTT	CASSPTTANGELFF
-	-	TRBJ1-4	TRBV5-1	TGCGCCAGCAGCTTCCTAGTAATTGAAAAACTGTTTTTT	CASSFLVIEKLFF
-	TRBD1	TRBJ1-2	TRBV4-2	TGTGCCAGCAGCCAAACCCTAGGAGGGGGCCCCAACTATGGCTACACCTTC	CASSQTLGGGPNYGYTF
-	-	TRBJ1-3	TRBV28	TGTGCCAGCAGTTCTCGACCCGGGAGTTCTGGAAACACCATATATTTT	CASSSRPGSSGNTIYF
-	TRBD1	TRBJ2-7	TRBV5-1	TGCGCCAGCAGCTTGGGGGTGGACAGGGCGCAGCAGTACTTC	CASSLGVDRAQQYF
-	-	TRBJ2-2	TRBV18	TGTGCCAGCTCACCATCCCTGAGCACCGGGGAGCTGTTTTTT	CASSPSLSTGELFF
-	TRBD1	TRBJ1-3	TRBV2	TGTGCCAGCAGTCGGGACAGGGTATCTGGTAGCTCTGGAAACACCATATATTTT	CASSRDRVSGSSGNTIYF
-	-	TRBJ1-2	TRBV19	TGTGCCAGTAGTATTCCCCAGGGAACGTATGGCTACACCTTC	CASSIPQGTYGYTF
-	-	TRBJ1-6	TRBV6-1	TGTGCCAGCAGTGAAGCGGTCAGGGGAAGCGACTATAATTCACCCCTCCACTTT	CASSEAVRGSDYNSPLHF
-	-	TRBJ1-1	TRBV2	TGTGCCAGCAGCGTGACTGAAGGGGGAACTGAAGCTTTCTTT	CASSVTEGGTEAFF
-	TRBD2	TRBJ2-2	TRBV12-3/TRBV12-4	TGTGCCAGCAGCCGGACTAGACCCGGGGAGCTGTTTTTT	CASSRTRPGELFF
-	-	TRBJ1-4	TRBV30	TGTGCCTGGAGTCCCGGACACAGCAATAATGAAAAACTGTTTTTT	CAWSPGHSNNEKLFF
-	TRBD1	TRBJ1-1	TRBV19	TGTGCCAGTAGGACGCAGGGGGCCCCGAACACTGAAGCTTTCTTT	CASRTQGAPNTEAFF
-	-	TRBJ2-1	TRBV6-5	TGTGCCAGCAGTTACTCGGGCACCTCATCCTACAATGAGCAGTTCTTC	CASSYSGTSSYNEQFF
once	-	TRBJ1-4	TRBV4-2	TGTGCCAGCAGCCAAGCGAGGGCCAATGAAAAACTGTTTTTT	CASSQARANEKLFF
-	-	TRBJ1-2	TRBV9	TGTGCCAGCAGCTCCCCTACGGATGGCTACACCTTC	CASSSPTDGYTF
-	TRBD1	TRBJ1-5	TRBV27	TGTGCCAGCAGATCAACAGGGGGCCGTCAGCCCCAGCATTTT	CASRSTGGRQPQHF